This T cell receptor beta chain was captured by sequencing in a study of cytomegalovirus exposure and HLA in healthy donors. The PCR had 60 Vbeta and 13 Jbeta primers. Profiling relied on immunoSEQ multiplex PCR, and the TCRdb table lists in-frame clones only, not all of them. The profile covers around 150,000 clones, with roughly 85% appearing a single time and around a tenth taken by the ten largest. The CDR3 sequence is 14 residues long. The V end was cut by 0 bases, the J end by 1 base, with 7 bases between. The germline V gene has CDR1 LGHNA and CDR2 YSLEER. Comments on this clone: Other DNA sequences within the sample encode an identical CDR3.

This clonotype was sampled from a man between 18 and 29 years old in good health and CMV-seropositive. The sample taken for sequencing was PBMCs. This rearrangement joins TRBV4-3 to TRBJ2-7; D is perhaps TRBD1 (6 bases). CDR3 nucleotides: TGCGCCAGCAGCCAAGACAGGGGATCCTACGAGCAGTACTTC. Amino acids: CASSQDRGSYEQYF.